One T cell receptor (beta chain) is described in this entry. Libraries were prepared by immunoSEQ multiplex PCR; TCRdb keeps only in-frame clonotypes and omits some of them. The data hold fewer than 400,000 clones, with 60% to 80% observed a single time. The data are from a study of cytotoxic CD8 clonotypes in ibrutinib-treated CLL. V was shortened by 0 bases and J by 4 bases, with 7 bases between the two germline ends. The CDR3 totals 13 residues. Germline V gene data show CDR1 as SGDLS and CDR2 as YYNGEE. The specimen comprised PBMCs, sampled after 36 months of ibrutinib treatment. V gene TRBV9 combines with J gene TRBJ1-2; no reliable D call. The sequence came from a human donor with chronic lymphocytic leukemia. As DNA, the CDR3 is TGTGCCAGCAGCGTAGACGGCAGCTATGGCTACACCTTC. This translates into CASSVDGSYGYTF.